This T cell receptor beta chain was sequenced in a study of blood T cell repertoires in COVID-19. This table comes from immunoSEQ multiplex PCR, and its TCRdb copy is limited to in-frame clones, with some not included. The sample holds over 100,000 clones; 75% to 90% are singletons and the top ten take roughly 5.2%. This CDR3 has 13 amino acids. Trimming stripped 1 base from V and 4 bases from J, with 8 bases between. Germline V CDR1 and CDR2: SGHAT, FQNNGV. Material for sequencing was peripheral blood. V is TRBV11-2 and J is TRBJ2-7; D remains unclear. This TCR came from a woman in her forties or fifties with COVID-19, enrolled during active disease. This CDR3 is CASSLVNTYEQYF. The CDR3 DNA reads TGTGCCAGCAGCTTAGTCAATACTTACGAGCAGTACTTC.